This entry describes one T cell receptor beta chain. Its antigen is undetermined. Germline V CDR1 and CDR2: SGHTA, FQGNSA. V lost 5 bases and J 1 base, leaving 17 bases between the germline ends. The CDR3 consists of 17 residues. The data belong to a study of T cells in Graves' hyperthyroidism and ophthalmopathy. Across the study: Peripheral blood sampling occurred at initial diagnosis, before any treatment. Study-level points and caveats: Blood also carried most thyroid clonotypes expanded above 0.001.

RNA transcripts served as the template for amplifying TCR beta CDR3 regions. Initially, a first-round RT-PCR of the TCR CDR3 employed the HTBI primer set. Each CDR3 protein gets one entry after TCRdb re-called the multiplex PCR reads with MiXCR. This sample has 700,000 to 950,000 distinct CDR3 sequences, with 30% to 40% found just once. Graves' hyperthyroidism is called stable when ophthalmopathy does not progress within 18 months. The study enrolled patients aged 18 to 65 with newly diagnosed hyperthyroidism of under 2 months' duration. The source material was blood. The chain employs TRBV7-2 and TRBJ2-2; D gene ambiguous. The source is a woman aged 40 to 50 with Graves' hyperthyroidism. DNA of the CDR3: TGTGCCAGCAGCCCCAAGTTGGTGAACTTGAACACCGGGGAGCTGTTTTTT. Translating it yields CASSPKLVNLNTGELFF.